This T cell receptor (beta chain) was found in a study of T cells in Graves' hyperthyroidism and ophthalmopathy. Study-wide findings and caveats: The model foresaw ophthalmopathy a median approximately 6.1 months prior to onset. Clonotypes that were expanded in thyroid above 0.001 mostly appeared in blood too.

RNA transcripts were the template for amplifying TCR beta CDR3 regions. The TCR CDR3 was amplified in a first-round RT-PCR using the HTBI primer set. From the multiplex PCR reads, TCRdb called clonotypes with MiXCR, one entry per CDR3 protein. Of roughly 180,000 distinct CDR3 sequences listed, about a sixth are singletons. The length of the CDR3 is 17 residues. Germline V gene sequence: CDR1 SGHRS, CDR2 YFSETQ. The V and J ends lost 0 bases and 5 bases, in that order; junction bases with no gene match: 14. Exclusion criteria comprised uncontrolled infection, other autoimmune disease, pregnancy or lactation. PBMCs were obtained from under 13 ml fresh peripheral blood. This clonotype was recorded at least ten times. Its specificity is not known.

V is TRBV5-1 and J is TRBJ2-7; 7 bases fit TRBD1. Input material: blood. The receptor was isolated from a woman aged 45-65 years with Graves' hyperthyroidism. In DNA, the CDR3 is TGCGCCAGCAGCTTGGGAAATAGACTTAGGGGGCATGACGAGCAGTACTTC. The encoded protein is CASSLGNRLRGHDEQYF.